This T cell receptor (beta chain) was captured in a study of shared clonotypes between healthy human individuals. Study summary: Plates per donor: three CD4 naive, three CD4 memory, two CD8 naive, one CD8 memory. Study-level points and caveats: As a rule, naive subsets had a larger estimated richness than memory subsets. Genetic and exposure-history diversity was limited by the small donor number.

As concerns this clone: Its antigen remains unknown.

Germline loops: CDR1 MDHEN, CDR2 SYDVKM. V lost 6 bases and J lost 7, with 19 bases in between. The CDR3 covers 15 residues. Sequencing used immunoSEQ multiplex PCR; TCRdb keeps in-frame clones, though not all of them. The sample lists approximately 1,500,000 clones, around 98% occurring once. Sequenced material: naive CD4+ T cells sorted from blood. Documented subset: CD45RA+ positively selected. The chain carries TRBV28 and TRBJ2-4, with a tentative D call TRBD1 (6 bases). The origin of this receptor is a young man in good health. The CDR3 sequence: CASSEPQGSGNIQYF. The CDR3 DNA sequence: TGTGCCAGCAGCGAACCTCAGGGGTCAGGGAACATTCAGTACTTC.